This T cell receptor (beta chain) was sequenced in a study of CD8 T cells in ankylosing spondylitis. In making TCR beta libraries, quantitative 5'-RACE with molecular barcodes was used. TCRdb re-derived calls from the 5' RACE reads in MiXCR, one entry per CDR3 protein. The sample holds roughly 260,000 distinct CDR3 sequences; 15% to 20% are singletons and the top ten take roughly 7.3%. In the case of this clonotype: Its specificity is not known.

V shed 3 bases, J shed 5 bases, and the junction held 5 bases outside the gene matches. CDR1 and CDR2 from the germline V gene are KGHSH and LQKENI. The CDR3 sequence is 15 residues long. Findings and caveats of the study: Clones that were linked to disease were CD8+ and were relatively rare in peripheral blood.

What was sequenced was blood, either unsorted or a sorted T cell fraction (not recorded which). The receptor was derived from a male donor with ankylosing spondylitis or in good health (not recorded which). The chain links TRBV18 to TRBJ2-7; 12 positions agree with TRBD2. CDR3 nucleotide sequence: TGTGCCAGCTCACCCATAGGACTAGCGGGACACGAGCAGTACGTC. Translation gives CASSPIGLAGHEQYV.